Listed below are T cell receptor beta chains from one sample, sequenced in a study of CD8+ T cells in alopecia areata. Generated by immunoSEQ multiplex PCR, the TCRdb table keeps only in-frame clones and is missing some. Among 200,000 to 250,000 clones, roughly 69% were seen once, and the ten largest hold 1% to 1.5%. The material sequenced was CD4+ T cells sorted from blood, taken at week 0. These receptors were taken from a human donor with alopecia areata. CDR3s include the opening cysteine and the closing phenylalanine or tryptophan. The D gene is left open where the match is weak. Only some rows state a clone size, as once, few, many or a class for expanded clones.

V,size,D,J,DNA,CDR3
TRBV30,-,-,TRBJ1-2,TGTGCCTGGAGTAAGGACGCCTCCAACACCTTC,CAWSKDASNTF
TRBV2,-,-,TRBJ1-5,TGTGCCAGCAGTGAAGAACGGGCAGTCTTCAATCAGCCCCAGCATTTT,CASSEERAVFNQPQHF
TRBV5-6,few,-,TRBJ1-4,TGTGCCAGCAGCTTGATTGGACACGCAACTAATGAAAAACTGTTTTTT,CASSLIGHATNEKLFF
TRBV29-1,-,-,TRBJ1-2,TGCAGCGTTGGTTCCGAATGGGGTGATGGCTACACCTTC,CSVGSEWGDGYTF
TRBV28,few,TRBD1,TRBJ1-6,TGTGCCAGCAGTCCACCGGGACAGGGGAATTCACCCCTCCACTTT,CASSPPGQGNSPLHF
TRBV29-1,once,-,TRBJ2-1,TGCAGCGTGAAACTAGCCGAGAGGAGTGAGCAGTTCTTC,CSVKLAERSEQFF
TRBV7-2,once,-,TRBJ1-2,TGTGCCAGCAGCTTAGTGGCACAGGGAATTGGCGGCTACACCTTC,CASSLVAQGIGGYTF
TRBV27,-,-,TRBJ1-1,TGTGCCAGCAGTACGATTCGGGGCAGCACTGAAGCTTTCTTT,CASSTIRGSTEAFF
TRBV10-3,few,TRBD1,TRBJ1-6,TGTGCCGGGAGGGGGCCCACAAATTCACCCCTCCACTTT,CAGRGPTNSPLHF
TRBV5-1,-,-,TRBJ2-1,TGCGCCAGCAGCTTGGGTGGGCAGGGTAGGTTGGATGAGCAGTTCTTC,CASSLGGQGRLDEQFF
TRBV5-6,few,TRBD1,TRBJ2-7,TGTGCCAGCAGCCTAGACAGGGGCGTCTACGAGCAGTACTTC,CASSLDRGVYEQYF
TRBV11-2,-,TRBD2,TRBJ2-1,TGTGCCAGCAGCCCCGGGACTAGCGGGGTGATTTCCGATGAGCAGTTCTTC,CASSPGTSGVISDEQFF
TRBV10-3,-,TRBD1,TRBJ2-1,TGTGCCATTGGACAGGGATCCGGAGGGGATGAGCAGTTCTTC,CAIGQGSGGDEQFF
TRBV2,-,-,TRBJ2-1,TGTGCCAGCTGTCGGGGTTCCTACAATGAGCAGTTCTTC,CASCRGSYNEQFF
TRBV9,few,-,TRBJ2-7,TGTGCCAGCAGCCTTACACAGGAGCCCTACGAGCAGTACTTC,CASSLTQEPYEQYF
TRBV9,-,TRBD2,TRBJ2-6,TGTGCCAGCAGCCTCGGACTAGCGGGGGCTGGGGCCAACGTCCTGACTTTC,CASSLGLAGAGANVLTF
TRBV10-3,-,-,TRBJ2-2,TGTGCCATCAGTGATCGGCAGGGCAAGGCCGGGGAGCTGTTTTTT,CAISDRQGKAGELFF
TRBV7-7,-,TRBD2,TRBJ2-2,TGTGCTAGCAGCTTAGGGACTAGCACCGGGGAGCTGTTTTTT,CASSLGTSTGELFF
TRBV25-1,-,-,TRBJ2-6,TGTGCCAGCAGTGAATGGAGGGCTGGGGCCAACGTCCTGACTTTC,CASSEWRAGANVLTF
TRBV29-1,-,-,TRBJ2-5,TGCAGCGTTGGAACAGGGATCGGATATGAGACCCAGTACTTC,CSVGTGIGYETQYF
TRBV29-1,-,-,TRBJ2-3,TGCAGCGTTGAAGGTTTACAGGGCCCAGATACGCAGTATTTT,CSVEGLQGPDTQYF
TRBV30,-,TRBD2,TRBJ2-3,TGTGCCTGGAGTCCCCCCAGCGGGGGCACAGATACGCAGTATTTT,CAWSPPSGGTDTQYF
TRBV12-5,-,-,TRBJ2-1,TGTGCTAGTGGTTTGGCTTTGACCTACAATGAGCAGTTCTTC,CASGLALTYNEQFF
TRBV25-1,many,-,TRBJ1-1,TGTGCCAGCCAGGGTAGACGAGAGACTGAAGCTTTCTTT,CASQGRRETEAFF
TRBV30,-,-,TRBJ1-1,TGTGCCTGGTACAGGAAAGGGGCCAAACGGACTGAAGCTTTCTTT,CAWYRKGAKRTEAFF
TRBV19,-,-,TRBJ2-3,TGTGCCAGCGGCAGGGCTTACACAGATACGCAGTATTTT,CASGRAYTDTQYF
TRBV15,few,-,TRBJ2-5,TGTGCCACCAGCAGAGATAAGGGGAGAGAGACCCAGTACTTC,CATSRDKGRETQYF
TRBV30,-,-,TRBJ1-1,TGTGCCTGGAGTGTAAAGGGGCGGGGAAACACTGAAGCTTTCTTT,CAWSVKGRGNTEAFF
TRBV5-1,-,-,TRBJ2-1,TGCGCCAGCAGCCCGACAGTTCGACTCAATGAGCAGTTCTTC,CASSPTVRLNEQFF
TRBV30,-,-,TRBJ2-1,TGTGCCTGGAAGCATCCGGGGGCGCCGGGGAATGAGCAGTTCTTC,CAWKHPGAPGNEQFF
TRBV30,-,-,TRBJ1-2,TGTGCCTGGAGTGTGGGGGGAGGCTATGGCTACACCTTC,CAWSVGGGYGYTF
TRBV2,-,-,TRBJ1-2,TGTGCCAGCAGCTGGAGATATGGCTACACCTTC,CASSWRYGYTF
TRBV19,-,-,TRBJ1-6,TGTGCCAGTAGACTACAGGGCTCCTATAATTCACCCCTCCACTTT,CASRLQGSYNSPLHF
TRBV6-5,few,-,TRBJ2-5,TGTGCCAGCATTGGGGACCAGTACCAAGAGACCCAGTACTTC,CASIGDQYQETQYF
TRBV7-8,-,TRBD1,TRBJ2-3,TGTGCCAGCAGCTCGGGACAGTCCACAGATACGCAGTATTTT,CASSSGQSTDTQYF
TRBV11-1,-,TRBD2,TRBJ2-5,TGTGCCAGCAGCCCTCCTAGCGGCCAAGAGACCCAGTACTTC,CASSPPSGQETQYF
TRBV29-1,-,TRBD1,TRBJ2-7,TGCAGCGTGGCAGGGGGCTACTACGAGCAGTACTTC,CSVAGGYYEQYF
TRBV7-2,-,-,TRBJ1-2,TGTGCCAGCAGCTTAGAGGGCCTTAACTATGGCTACACCTTC,CASSLEGLNYGYTF
TRBV6-1,-,TRBD1,TRBJ2-1,TGTGCCGTCCGGGACAGCTCCTACAATGAGCAGTTCTTC,CAVRDSSYNEQFF
TRBV25-1,-,TRBD1,TRBJ1-6,TGTGCCAGCACCAGAGGGCCAGGGGGCGCCGGGACTTCACCCCTCCACTTT,CASTRGPGGAGTSPLHF
TRBV29-1,-,TRBD2,TRBJ2-4,TGCAGCGCCGAAGGGAGGGACATTCAGTACTTC,CSAEGRDIQYF
TRBV7-2,-,-,TRBJ1-2,TGTGCCAGCAGCTTAGGGAGGTACAGGGCCAAGGACTATGGCTACACCTTC,CASSLGRYRAKDYGYTF
TRBV30,-,-,TRBJ1-1,TGTGCCTGGGCAGGGGACACTGAAGCTTTCTTT,CAWAGDTEAFF
TRBV5-4,-,TRBD1,TRBJ1-2,TGTGCCAGCAGCTTGGTGCAGGGGGCGGCCACTAACTATGGCTACACCTTC,CASSLVQGAATNYGYTF
TRBV29-1,-,-,TRBJ1-6,TGCAGCGTTTTGGTGCGGGCTGACGGACCCCTCCACTTT,CSVLVRADGPLHF
TRBV20-1,few,-,TRBJ2-3,TGCAGTGCACGAGGAGATACGCAGTATTTT,CSARGDTQYF
TRBV7-2,few,-,TRBJ1-1,TGTGCCAGCAGCTTGGGGGATCCTGAAGCTTTCTTT,CASSLGDPEAFF
TRBV9,-,TRBD2,TRBJ2-1,TGTGCCAGCAGCGTAGACTGGCCGGGGGGGCCTCGGAATGAGCAGTTCTTC,CASSVDWPGGPRNEQFF
TRBV29-1,-,-,TRBJ2-7,TGCAGCGTTGATTTGACAGCTACAGAGCAGTACTTC,CSVDLTATEQYF
TRBV7-3,-,TRBD1,TRBJ2-7,TGTGCCAGCAGCTTGGACAGGGGAAGCGAGCAGTACTTC,CASSLDRGSEQYF
TRBV25-1,-,-,TRBJ2-7,TGTGCCGGGACCACAGTGGCCTACGAGCTGCAGTACTTC,CAGTTVAYELQYF
TRBV5-4,-,-,TRBJ1-2,TGTGCCAGCAGGACATCCAGGGAGTCGTATGGCTACACCTTC,CASRTSRESYGYTF
TRBV30,-,-,TRBJ2-7,TGTGCCTGGAGTTCCTGGGGGGGCCACTACGAGCAGTACTTC,CAWSSWGGHYEQYF
TRBV30,-,-,TRBJ1-2,TGTGCCTGGAGTGAAATCGGCAGGGGCTATGGCTACACCTTC,CAWSEIGRGYGYTF
TRBV29-1,-,-,TRBJ1-3,TGCAGCGTTGTTCAGCGAACTGACTCTGGAAACACCATATATTTT,CSVVQRTDSGNTIYF